The source of this T cell receptor beta chain is a study of T cell responses to AZD1222 COVID-19 vaccine. Germline loops: CDR1 MNHEY, CDR2 SMNVEV (reference sequence). The CDR3 length is 14 residues. V was cut by 8 bases and J by 3 bases, with 14 bases left in between. TCRdb keeps only in-frame clones here, not all; method: immunoSEQ multiplex PCR. The sample includes approximately 120,000 clones, approximately 90% of them seen just once. The chain joins TRBV27 to TRBJ1-5; TRBD1 might be the D (6 bases). This receptor was obtained from an adult in good health. The specimen comprised peripheral blood, sampled on day 0 of AZD1222 vaccination. The CDR3 is CASALGGSNQPQHF. The DNA for the CDR3 is TGTGCCAGCGCTCTAGGGGGATCCAATCAGCCCCAGCATTTT.